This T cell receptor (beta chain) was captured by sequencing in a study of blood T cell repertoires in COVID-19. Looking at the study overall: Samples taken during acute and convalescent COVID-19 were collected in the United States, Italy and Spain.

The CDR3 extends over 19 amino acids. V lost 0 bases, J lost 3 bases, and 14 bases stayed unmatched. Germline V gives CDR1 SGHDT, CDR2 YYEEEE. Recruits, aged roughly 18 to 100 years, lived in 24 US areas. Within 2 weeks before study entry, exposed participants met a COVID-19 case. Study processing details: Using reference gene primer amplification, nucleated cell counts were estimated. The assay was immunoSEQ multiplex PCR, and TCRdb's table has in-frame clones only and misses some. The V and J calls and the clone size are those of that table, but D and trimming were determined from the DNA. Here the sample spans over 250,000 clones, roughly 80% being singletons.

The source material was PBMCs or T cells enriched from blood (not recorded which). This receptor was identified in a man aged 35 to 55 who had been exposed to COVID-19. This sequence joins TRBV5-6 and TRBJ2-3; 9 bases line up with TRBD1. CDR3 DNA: TGTGCCAGCAGCTTGGATGCACAGGGGGCGCATTTGCCGACAGATACGCAGTATTTT. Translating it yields CASSLDAQGAHLPTDTQYF.